The rows below give T cell receptor beta chains drawn from one sample of a study of identical twins. TCRdb re-called the 5' RACE reads through MiXCR, storing one row per CDR3 protein. The data contain approximately 700,000 distinct CDR3 sequences, 15% to 20% of them singletons. These same data were also listed under a study on T cells expressing NK-cell markers.

Sequencing used PBMCs. These receptors came from a woman aged 18-29 years in good health. CDR3s include the opening cysteine and the closing phenylalanine or tryptophan.

V	J	CDR3
TRBV20-1	TRBJ1-1	CSAAQGSTEAFF
TRBV7-9	TRBJ2-1	CASSLVSLADPNEQFF
TRBV5-1	TRBJ2-1	CASSFGDISSYNEQFF
TRBV9	TRBJ1-6	CASSVRGGWNSPLHF
TRBV24-1	TRBJ2-3	CATSDPSEGTDTQYF
TRBV12-5	TRBJ1-1	CASGLPKTTGSTEAFF
TRBV6-5	TRBJ2-6	CASSYVAGEPTGANVLTF
TRBV20-1	TRBJ2-7	CSASGSPGLEVQYF
TRBV12-3/TRBV12-4	TRBJ2-7	CASSYATGTSVYEQYF
TRBV6-1	TRBJ1-2	CASRAGTDYGYTF
TRBV30	TRBJ2-1	CAWSLYNEQFF
TRBV12-3/TRBV12-4	TRBJ2-2	CASSGTSGSIVTGELFF
TRBV20-1	TRBJ1-1	CSASRGDRAEAFF
TRBV5-1	TRBJ1-1	CASSLVPGMNTEAFF
TRBV20-1	TRBJ2-3	CSADLSLRGSTDTQYF
TRBV4-2	TRBJ2-2	CASSQGGTSGPGELFF
TRBV28	TRBJ1-2	CASSPSLGGTYGYTF
TRBV12-3/TRBV12-4	TRBJ2-3	CASSRPGGADTQYF
TRBV10-3	TRBJ2-7	CATGEGPEDEQYF
TRBV6-5	TRBJ2-2	CASNYRALGGELFF
TRBV18	TRBJ1-5	CASSPTRGNQPQHF
TRBV20-1	TRBJ2-1	CSAREGAMVSYEQFF
TRBV9	TRBJ2-1	CASGGRPADGHNEQFF
TRBV10-3	TRBJ1-5	CAISASPNRSIFQPQHF
TRBV6-5	TRBJ1-2	CASSYQDSGYGYTF
TRBV7-9	TRBJ2-7	CASSPSVASYEQYF
TRBV12-3/TRBV12-4	TRBJ2-5	CASSFYSSGDLQETQYF
TRBV6-1	TRBJ2-2	CASRDGTAGPGELFF
TRBV7-2	TRBJ1-5	CASSRNGDSNQPQHF
TRBV12-3/TRBV12-4	TRBJ2-4	CAIGGAPEGRSKNIQYF
TRBV4-2	TRBJ2-7	CASSQGAGTSGYEQYF
TRBV10-3	TRBJ1-6	CAISESTNAFGSPLHF
TRBV12-3/TRBV12-4	TRBJ2-3	CASRRLRDTQYF